A selection of T cell receptor beta chains follows, all from one sample in a study of blood T cell repertoires in COVID-19. Clones were sequenced by immunoSEQ multiplex PCR, and TCRdb holds only the in-frame ones, with some missing. The sample includes about 140,000 clones, about 90% of them seen just once. Source material: peripheral blood. The origin of the receptors is a man over 45 with active COVID-19. CDR3s include the opening cysteine and the closing phenylalanine or tryptophan. D genes are given only for firm matches. Size tells how often a clone was seen (once, few, many) or the class of an expanded clone, and some rows leave it out.

V gene	D gene	J gene	clone size	CDR3 DNA	CDR3 protein
TRBV10-3	.	TRBJ1-1	once	TGTGCCATCAAAGCCGAGATGAACACTGAAGCTTTCTTT	CAIKAEMNTEAFF
TRBV28	.	TRBJ2-7	.	TGTGCCAGCAGTTCGCTACGGTGGGACAAAGCCTACGAGCAGTACTTC	CASSSLRWDKAYEQYF
TRBV7-6	.	TRBJ2-3	.	TGTGCCAGCAGTCGAGAGGTTGCAGGGCTCCTCGCCGATACGCAGTATTTT	CASSREVAGLLADTQYF
TRBV5-1	.	TRBJ2-5	.	TGCGCCAGCAGCCTAGAAAAGACCCAGTACTTC	CASSLEKTQYF
TRBV6-5	.	TRBJ1-1	.	TGTGCCAGCAGTTCCCTAGGAACTGAAGCTTTCTTT	CASSSLGTEAFF
TRBV18	TRBD1	TRBJ2-5	once	TGTGCCAGCTCACCCCCAATGAGGGCAGGGGGCAGAGAGACCCAGTACTTC	CASSPPMRAGGRETQYF
TRBV6-5	.	TRBJ1-5	once	TGTGCCAGCAGAAGCAGGGGTCAGCCCCAGCATTTT	CASRSRGQPQHF
TRBV21-1	.	TRBJ1-2	once	TGTGCCAGCAGCTCGCGGCAGGGGGGTGATCTCTATGGCTACACCTTC	CASSSRQGGDLYGYTF
TRBV5-6	.	TRBJ2-7	.	TGTGCCAGCAGCTTTGGGCAGGGGCGGTTCTCCTACGAGCAGTACTTC	CASSFGQGRFSYEQYF
TRBV5-1	.	TRBJ2-3	.	TGCGCCAGCAGCTTGGGGACTACACACACAGATACGCAGTATTTT	CASSLGTTHTDTQYF
TRBV7-2	TRBD2	TRBJ2-7	.	TGTGCCAGCAGCTTAAACAGCGGGGGCTACGAGCAGTACTTC	CASSLNSGGYEQYF
TRBV11-2	TRBD1	TRBJ2-1	.	TGTGCCAGCAGCTTAGCGGACAGGGGTGCGTGGGAGCAGTTCTTC	CASSLADRGAWEQFF
TRBV6-4	.	TRBJ1-6	.	TGTGCCAGCAGTGCACAGGGACCGAATTCACCCCTCCACTTT	CASSAQGPNSPLHF
TRBV6-5	TRBD2	TRBJ2-7	.	TGTGCCAGCAGTTACTCAGCGGGGAGCTCCTACGAGCAGTACTTC	CASSYSAGSSYEQYF
TRBV10-3	TRBD2	TRBJ2-1	.	TGTGCCATCAGTGAGCCGGGAGGGGAGGGGTCCAATGAGCAGTTCTTC	CAISEPGGEGSNEQFF
TRBV9	TRBD1	TRBJ2-1	once	TGTGCCAGCAGCTCCCACCTCGGTCAGGGGGCCAGATACAATGAGCAGTTCTTC	CASSSHLGQGARYNEQFF
TRBV2	TRBD2	TRBJ2-3	.	TGTGCCAGCAGTGCGGGCGGGGGGCCTCTCACAGATACGCAGTATTTT	CASSAGGGPLTDTQYF
TRBV2	.	TRBJ2-7	.	TGTGCCAGCAGTGAAAGGGGGGGGATAACCTACGAGCAGTACTTC	CASSERGGITYEQYF
TRBV7-2	.	TRBJ1-2	once	TGTGCCAGCAGCTTAAGTCGAACTTCCTATGGCTACACCTTC	CASSLSRTSYGYTF
TRBV30	TRBD1	TRBJ1-3	.	TGTGCCTGGAGCCAATGGGCAGGGGGAGGAAACACCATATATTTT	CAWSQWAGGGNTIYF
TRBV5-1	.	TRBJ2-5	once	TGCGCCAGCAGCTTAGGGGGACACCCACCGTACTTC	CASSLGGHPPYF
TRBV11-2	.	TRBJ2-3	.	TGTGCCAGCAGCCTTAACAGGGCCACAGATACGCAGTATTTT	CASSLNRATDTQYF
TRBV6-6	TRBD1	TRBJ1-5	.	TGTGCCAGCAGCGGCCCGGGACAGGGTAGCAATCAGCCCCAGCATTTT	CASSGPGQGSNQPQHF
TRBV10-3	TRBD1	TRBJ1-1	.	TGTGCCATCACTCGGGACAGGGGCAGGGCTGAAGCTTTCTTT	CAITRDRGRAEAFF
TRBV18	.	TRBJ2-3	.	TGTGCCAGCTCGGCAGGGATCCGCGATACGCAGTATTTT	CASSAGIRDTQYF
TRBV10-3	TRBD2	TRBJ2-3	.	TGTGCCATCAGTTCTAGCGGGGGTAGCACAGATACGCAGTATTTT	CAISSSGGSTDTQYF
TRBV28	.	TRBJ2-7	.	TGTGCCAGCAGATCCCCCATTGGAGCCTACGAGCAGTACTTC	CASRSPIGAYEQYF
TRBV2	.	TRBJ2-3	once	TGTGCCAGCACCCCCGAGGGATCGCAGTATTTT	CASTPEGSQYF
TRBV4-1	TRBD2	TRBJ2-5	.	TGCGCCAGCAGCCAACTCGGGGGGGGCGACAAGACCCAGTACTTC	CASSQLGGGDKTQYF